These 2 T cell receptor beta chains share one sample of origin, sequenced in a study of blood T cell repertoires in COVID-19. Clones were sequenced by immunoSEQ multiplex PCR, and TCRdb holds only the in-frame ones, with some missing. Among hundreds of thousands of clones listed, 85% were seen once. The sequenced sample consisted of peripheral blood. Receptor source: a human donor in a cohort sampled during active COVID-19.

The chain is built from TRBV2 and TRBJ1-5; D call uncertain. The CDR3 has 15 amino acids. The V gene lost 2 bases and the J gene lost 0 bases, with 8 bases spanning the gap. The V gene's germline CDR1 is SNHLY and CDR2 FYNNEI. CDR3 loop: CASSERQFSNQPQHF. The DNA for the CDR3 is TGTGCCAGCAGTGAACGCCAGTTTAGCAATCAGCCCCAGCATTTT.

The chain recombines TRBV6-6 with TRBJ1-5, with D tentatively TRBD1 (5 bases). Germline CDR1 is MNHNY and CDR2 is SVGAGI (reference sequence). The V end was cut by 2 bases, the J end by 8 bases, with 13 bases between. The CDR3 contains 14 residues. CDR3 in amino acids: CASSYRGGLEPQHF. CDR3 nucleotide sequence: TGTGCCAGCAGTTACAGGGGAGGTCTTGAGCCCCAGCATTTT.